A single TCR beta chain is shown here with its context. Its antigen is unknown. This entry comes from a study of blood T cells in healthy people across ages. Findings of the study overall: Unsorted PBMC material precluded a definitive naive versus antigen-experienced comparison.

Healthy Caucasian individuals from Russia aged about 6 to 100 were enrolled as donors. The V gene's germline CDR1 is SEHNR and CDR2 FQNEAQ (reference sequence). V gave up 8 bases and J gave up 1 base, with 11 bases separating them. The CDR3 is 14 amino acids. Alongside a J-beta primer mix, a sample-barcoded 5' primer served in a second PCR lasting about 7 to 11 cycles. Via MiXCR, TCRdb re-called the 5' RACE reads, giving one row per CDR3 protein. Here the sample spans some 930,000 distinct CDR3 sequences, 25% to 30% being singletons. The same data also contributed to another study, on T cells of mothers and their children. Turning to that study: From each mother came over 9.5 million TCR beta CDR3 reads, and from each child came around 2.7 million. Whether pairs are related or unrelated, thymic selection shapes their TCR recombination output in much the same way.

Sequenced material: blood. The V gene is TRBV7-9, the J gene TRBJ2-2, with D perhaps TRBD2 (5 bases). This TCR came from a middle-aged woman in good health. The CDR3 bases are TGTGCCAGCGGTATCAGCGGGAACACCGGGGAGCTGTTTTTT. This sequence encodes CASGISGNTGELFF.